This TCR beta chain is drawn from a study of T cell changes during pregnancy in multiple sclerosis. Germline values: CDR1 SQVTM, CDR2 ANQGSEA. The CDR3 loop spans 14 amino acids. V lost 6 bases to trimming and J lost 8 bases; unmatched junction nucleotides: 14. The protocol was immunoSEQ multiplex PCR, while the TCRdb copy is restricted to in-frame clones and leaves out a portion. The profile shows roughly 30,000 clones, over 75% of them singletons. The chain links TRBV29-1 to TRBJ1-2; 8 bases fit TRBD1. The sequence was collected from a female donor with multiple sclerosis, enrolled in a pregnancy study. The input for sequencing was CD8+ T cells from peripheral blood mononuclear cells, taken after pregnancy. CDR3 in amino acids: CSVDTGGTLSGYTF. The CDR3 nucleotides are TGCAGCGTGGATACAGGGGGGACCCTTTCCGGCTACACCTTC.